What follows are 6 T cell receptor beta chains derived from one specimen sequenced in a study of technical replicates of blood from a few donors. TCRdb's table, derived via immunoSEQ multiplex PCR, lists solely in-frame clones and lacks some. The table has some 79,000 clones, 91% seen once. Sequencing input: T cells isolated from PBMCs. Source of these receptors: a human donor in good health. Some clones in this sample may be carry-over from other donors' samples.

The rearrangement links TRBV27 to TRBJ2-7; 10 nucleotides agree with TRBD2. Germline CDR1 and CDR2: MNHEY and SMNVEV (reference sequence). The CDR3 extends over 14 amino acids. After removal of 5 bases from V and 7 bases from J, the junction contained 8 bases not matched to a gene. The CDR3 region is CASSDSGRLGEQYF. CDR3 nucleotide sequence: TGTGCCAGCAGTGATAGCGGGAGGTTGGGAGAGCAGTACTTC.

The genes are TRBV7-9 and TRBJ2-2; 12 positions match TRBD2. The CDR3 runs 17 residues. Trimming at V came to 5 bases and at J to 2 bases, leaving 6 bases not matched to a gene. The germline gives CDR1 SEHNR, CDR2 FQNEAQ (reference sequence). CDR3 protein: CASSAGTSGLNTGELFF. DNA for the CDR3: TGTGCCAGCAGCGCCGGGACTAGCGGGCTTAACACCGGGGAGCTGTTTTTT.

CDR3: CSVGVSLTEAFF. The DNA for the CDR3 is TGCAGCGTTGGTGTCTCCCTCACTGAAGCTTTCTTT. The J gene is TRBJ1-1, the V gene TRBV29-1; unclear D gene. Per the germline V gene, CDR1 is SQVTM and CDR2 is ANQGSEA. Trimming shortened V by 4 bases and J by 4 bases, and 10 bases separated the two germline ends. This CDR3 region has 12 residues.

The chain carries TRBV7-8 and TRBJ2-7; the D is unclear. Germline V gene sequence: CDR1 SGHVS, CDR2 FQNEAQ. Trimming pared 1 base from V and 2 bases from J, leaving 9 bases between. The CDR3 loop spans 14 amino acids. The CDR3 DNA reads as TGTGCCAGCAGCTTAGTCGAAGAGGCCTACGAGCAGTACTTC. Translated: CASSLVEEAYEQYF.

The rearrangement joins TRBV4-2 to TRBJ2-2; 10 nucleotides match TRBD1. Trimming took 3 bases from V and 5 from J; bases not matched to a gene: 6. CDR3 length equals 16 residues. Germline V lookup: CDR1 LGHNA, CDR2 YNFKEQ. CDR3 nucleotides: TGTGCCAGCAGCCAGTCGGGACAGGGGATGACCGGGGAGCTGTTTTTT. Residues: CASSQSGQGMTGELFF.

This chain joins TRBV7-6 and TRBJ1-3; D might be TRBD1 (6 bases). The CDR3 has 15 residues. Trimming cost V 1 base and J 2 bases, with 9 bases left between them. The germline CDR1 and CDR2 sequences are SGHVS and FNYEAQ. The CDR3 sequence: CASSLGDNAGNTIYF. CDR3 DNA sequence: TGTGCCAGCAGCTTAGGGGACAATGCTGGAAACACCATATATTTT.